This TCR beta chain comes out of a study of blood T cell repertoires in COVID-19. V was clipped by 4 bases and J by 4 bases; unmatched bases: 6. The CDR3 consists of 15 residues. Germline V gives CDR1 SGHTS, CDR2 YDEGEE. The table came from immunoSEQ multiplex PCR; TCRdb's copy has only in-frame clones and leaves some out. The profile covers 95,000 to 110,000 clones, with roughly nine tenths appearing a single time and under 6.5% taken by the ten largest. The sequence derives from a human donor in a cohort sampled during active COVID-19. The rearrangement joins TRBV5-8 to TRBJ1-2; 11 bases match TRBD1. Material: peripheral blood. This CDR3 reads CASSTPGQGGYGYTF. Here the CDR3 DNA reads TGTGCCAGCAGCACTCCGGGACAGGGGGGCTATGGCTACACCTTC.